The rows below give T cell receptor beta chains drawn from one sample of a study of shared clonotypes between healthy human individuals. Measured with immunoSEQ multiplex PCR; TCRdb has only the in-frame clones, and not every one. This sample carries 650,000 to 800,000 clones, about 92% of them seen once, and the ten largest clones take more than 20%. The sample comprised naive CD8+ T cells sorted from blood. Every receptor here comes from a man aged 25 to 40 in good health. CDR3s include the opening cysteine and the closing phenylalanine or tryptophan. Fields, in order: CDR3 DNA, CDR3 protein, CDR3 length, D gene, V gene, J gene, clone size. A D gene is named only where the DNA matches it firmly. Expanded clones are given a class, and other clones once, few, many or no size at all.

CDR3nt: TGCAGCGTCGGGGGAGGAGAAGAGACCCAGTACTTC
CDR3aa: CSVGGGEETQYF
len: 12
d_gene: NA
v_gene: TRBV29-1
j_gene: TRBJ2-5
abundance: NA

CDR3nt: TGTGCCAGCTCTGGCTGGAATGAGCAGTTCTTC
CDR3aa: CASSGWNEQFF
len: 11
d_gene: NA
v_gene: TRBV6-1
j_gene: TRBJ2-1
abundance: NA

CDR3nt: TGTGCCAGCAGTGGGACGGAGATGAACACCGGGGAGCTGTTTTTT
CDR3aa: CASSGTEMNTGELFF
len: 15
d_gene: NA
v_gene: TRBV2
j_gene: TRBJ2-2
abundance: NA

CDR3nt: TGCAGTGCCGCAATCCGGACTGAAGCTTTCTTT
CDR3aa: CSAAIRTEAFF
len: 11
d_gene: NA
v_gene: TRBV20-1
j_gene: TRBJ1-1
abundance: NA

CDR3nt: TGTGCCAGCAGCTTGGCCCTAGCGGGAGGCGAGCAGTACTTC
CDR3aa: CASSLALAGGEQYF
len: 14
d_gene: TRBD2
v_gene: TRBV5-5
j_gene: TRBJ2-7
abundance: NA

CDR3nt: TGCGCCAGCAGCCAAGCCGGCAGGGGAAACTACAATGAGCAGTTCTTC
CDR3aa: CASSQAGRGNYNEQFF
len: 16
d_gene: NA
v_gene: TRBV4-1
j_gene: TRBJ2-1
abundance: NA

CDR3nt: TGTGCCAGCAGCCCTCTCGGGACTAGCGGGAGTTACGACGAGCAGTACTTC
CDR3aa: CASSPLGTSGSYDEQYF
len: 17
d_gene: TRBD2
v_gene: TRBV13
j_gene: TRBJ2-7
abundance: NA

CDR3nt: TGTGCCACCAGCGCCATGGACAGTGGAGACGAGCAGTACTTC
CDR3aa: CATSAMDSGDEQYF
len: 14
d_gene: NA
v_gene: TRBV15
j_gene: TRBJ2-7
abundance: NA

CDR3nt: TGTGCCAGCAGCTTAAGCGGGACCCACAATGAGCAGTTCTTC
CDR3aa: CASSLSGTHNEQFF
len: 14
d_gene: NA
v_gene: TRBV7-3
j_gene: TRBJ2-1
abundance: NA

CDR3nt: TGTGCCAGTAGTATCGCGGGACTCACAGGGAATGAGCAGTTCTTC
CDR3aa: CASSIAGLTGNEQFF
len: 15
d_gene: NA
v_gene: TRBV19
j_gene: TRBJ2-1
abundance: NA

CDR3nt: TGCGCCGCCGGTTGGGAGACCCAGTACTTC
CDR3aa: CAAGWETQYF
len: 10
d_gene: NA
v_gene: TRBV4-1
j_gene: TRBJ2-5
abundance: few

CDR3nt: TGTGCCAGCAGCTTGGGCGGGGGCTCCTACGAGCAGTACTTC
CDR3aa: CASSLGGGSYEQYF
len: 14
d_gene: TRBD2
v_gene: TRBV5-6
j_gene: TRBJ2-7
abundance: NA

CDR3nt: TGTGCCAGCAGCTCTTCTAATCGAGAGCAGTTCTTC
CDR3aa: CASSSSNREQFF
len: 12
d_gene: NA
v_gene: TRBV7-8
j_gene: TRBJ2-1
abundance: NA

CDR3nt: TGTGCCACCAGCAGAGAGGGTAATATGCGCCGGAGAGATACGCAGTATTTT
CDR3aa: CATSREGNMRRRDTQYF
len: 17
d_gene: NA
v_gene: TRBV15
j_gene: TRBJ2-3
abundance: NA

CDR3nt: TGTGCCAGCAGCCGGACGGGCAATCAGCCCCAGCATTTT
CDR3aa: CASSRTGNQPQHF
len: 13
d_gene: NA
v_gene: TRBV5-6
j_gene: TRBJ1-5
abundance: once

CDR3nt: TGTGCCAGCAGCTTAGGGACAAATACACCCTACGAGCAGTACTTC
CDR3aa: CASSLGTNTPYEQYF
len: 15
d_gene: NA
v_gene: TRBV7-6
j_gene: TRBJ2-7
abundance: NA